This is a list of T cell receptor beta chains from one sample in a study of CD4 T cells in relation to SARS-CoV-2 and coronaviruses. Which antigens these TCRs recognize remains unknown. Sequenced by immunoSEQ multiplex PCR; TCRdb stores in-frame clones only, minus some. The sample contains about 36,000 clones, 70% to 85% of which appear only once. The source material was naive CD4+ T cells from PBMCs, cultured in vitro. All receptors derive from an adult with COVID-19. Each CDR3 is given with its conserved first and last residue. D genes are given only for firm matches. The size of a clone is reported for some rows only, either as once, few or many, or as a class for expanded clones.

cdr3_aa: CASSASVNNEQFF
cdr3_nt: TGTGCTAGTAGCGCTAGCGTAAACAATGAGCAGTTCTTC
v_call: TRBV12-5
clone_size: NA
d_call: NA
j_call: TRBJ2-1

cdr3_aa: CATSRGQGSDRETQYF
cdr3_nt: TGTGCCACCAGCAGAGGACAGGGGAGCGATCGAGAGACCCAGTACTTC
v_call: TRBV15
clone_size: NA
d_call: TRBD1
j_call: TRBJ2-5

cdr3_aa: CASSLGGTAYNEQFF
cdr3_nt: TGTGCCAGCAGCTTAGGCGGGACAGCTTACAATGAGCAGTTCTTC
v_call: TRBV11-2
clone_size: NA
d_call: NA
j_call: TRBJ2-1

cdr3_aa: CASSLRLVGYEQYF
cdr3_nt: TGTGCCAGCAGCTTAAGATTGGTGGGCTACGAGCAGTACTTC
v_call: TRBV7-2
clone_size: NA
d_call: NA
j_call: TRBJ2-7

cdr3_aa: CSASLTGLAIPTDTQYF
cdr3_nt: TGCAGTGCTAGTTTGACCGGACTAGCAATTCCCACAGATACGCAGTATTTT
v_call: TRBV20-1
clone_size: NA
d_call: TRBD2
j_call: TRBJ2-3

cdr3_aa: CASSLVGTGGGYGYTF
cdr3_nt: TGTGCCAGCAGTTTAGTCGGAACAGGGGGCGGGTATGGCTACACCTTC
v_call: TRBV27
clone_size: few
d_call: TRBD1
j_call: TRBJ1-2

cdr3_aa: CASSSPGDSRIDYGYTF
cdr3_nt: TGTGCCAGCAGTTCCCCTGGGGACAGCCGTATTGACTATGGCTACACCTTC
v_call: TRBV28
clone_size: NA
d_call: TRBD1
j_call: TRBJ1-2

cdr3_aa: CASRSELATSYNEQFF
cdr3_nt: TGTGCCAGCAGGAGCGAACTAGCGACCTCCTACAATGAGCAGTTCTTC
v_call: TRBV4-2
clone_size: NA
d_call: TRBD2
j_call: TRBJ2-1

cdr3_aa: CASSLGAANTGELFF
cdr3_nt: TGTGCCAGCAGTTTAGGGGCGGCGAACACCGGGGAGCTGTTTTTT
v_call: TRBV28
clone_size: few
d_call: NA
j_call: TRBJ2-2

cdr3_aa: CASIWTGGNQPQHF
cdr3_nt: TGTGCCAGCATCTGGACAGGGGGCAATCAGCCCCAGCATTTT
v_call: TRBV28
clone_size: NA
d_call: TRBD1
j_call: TRBJ1-5

cdr3_aa: CASSGDRGRSEQYF
cdr3_nt: TGTGCCAGCAGCGGGGACAGGGGAAGATCCGAGCAGTACTTC
v_call: TRBV6-5
clone_size: NA
d_call: TRBD1
j_call: TRBJ2-7

cdr3_aa: CASSEGRYSTDTQYF
cdr3_nt: TGTGCCAGCAGTGAAGGACGGTATAGCACAGATACGCAGTATTTT
v_call: TRBV6-1
clone_size: NA
d_call: NA
j_call: TRBJ2-3

cdr3_aa: CASIGTTIEQYF
cdr3_nt: TGTGCCAGCATAGGGACTACCATCGAGCAGTACTTC
v_call: TRBV6-5
clone_size: NA
d_call: TRBD2
j_call: TRBJ2-7

cdr3_aa: CASNRDGAYNEQFF
cdr3_nt: TGCGCCAGTAACCGGGACGGCGCCTACAATGAGCAGTTCTTC
v_call: TRBV5-1
clone_size: NA
d_call: NA
j_call: TRBJ2-1

cdr3_aa: CASSGEESGETQYF
cdr3_nt: TGTGCCAGCAGTGGTGAGGAATCGGGTGAGACCCAGTACTTC
v_call: TRBV2
clone_size: NA
d_call: NA
j_call: TRBJ2-5

cdr3_aa: CASSSLGGRASSYEQYF
cdr3_nt: TGTGCCAGTAGTTCACTGGGCGGGAGGGCTAGCTCCTACGAGCAGTACTTC
v_call: TRBV19
clone_size: NA
d_call: TRBD2
j_call: TRBJ2-7

cdr3_aa: CASSSNPFSGRGQETQYF
cdr3_nt: TGTGCCAGCAGCTCCAACCCCTTTAGCGGGAGAGGGCAAGAGACCCAGTACTTC
v_call: TRBV7-2
clone_size: NA
d_call: TRBD2
j_call: TRBJ2-5

cdr3_aa: CASSLGGTSVQGEQFF
cdr3_nt: TGTGCCAGCAGCTTGGGGGGCACTAGCGTACAAGGTGAGCAGTTCTTC
v_call: TRBV5-4
clone_size: NA
d_call: TRBD2
j_call: TRBJ2-1

cdr3_aa: CASSADRGYRYGYTF
cdr3_nt: TGTGCCAGCAGCGCCGACAGGGGGTACCGCTATGGCTACACCTTC
v_call: TRBV9
clone_size: NA
d_call: TRBD1
j_call: TRBJ1-2

cdr3_aa: CASSLTGGPDTQYF
cdr3_nt: TGCGCCAGCAGCTTGACAGGCGGCCCAGATACGCAGTATTTT
v_call: TRBV5-1
clone_size: few
d_call: NA
j_call: TRBJ2-3

cdr3_aa: CASSFRQAISNQPQHF
cdr3_nt: TGTGCCAGCAGTTTTCGGCAAGCTATTAGCAATCAGCCCCAGCATTTT
v_call: TRBV28
clone_size: NA
d_call: NA
j_call: TRBJ1-5

cdr3_aa: CASSPRQGNTDTQYF
cdr3_nt: TGCGCCAGCAGCCCACGACAGGGCAACACAGATACGCAGTATTTT
v_call: TRBV4-1
clone_size: NA
d_call: TRBD1
j_call: TRBJ2-3

cdr3_aa: CASSQFPRGMNTEAFF
cdr3_nt: TGCGCCAGCAGCCAATTTCCGCGGGGGATGAACACTGAAGCTTTCTTT
v_call: TRBV4-1
clone_size: NA
d_call: NA
j_call: TRBJ1-1

cdr3_aa: CAIRGPDNEQFF
cdr3_nt: TGTGCCATCAGGGGCCCTGACAATGAGCAGTTCTTC
v_call: TRBV10-3
clone_size: NA
d_call: NA
j_call: TRBJ2-1

cdr3_aa: CASSDSTGSTDTQYF
cdr3_nt: TGTGCCAGCAGTGACTCGACAGGGAGCACAGATACGCAGTATTTT
v_call: TRBV6-4
clone_size: NA
d_call: TRBD1
j_call: TRBJ2-3

cdr3_aa: CASSQEWSPEQYF
cdr3_nt: TGTGCCAGCAGCCAAGAGTGGTCGCCCGAGCAGTACTTC
v_call: TRBV3-1/TRBV3-2
clone_size: once
d_call: NA
j_call: TRBJ2-7

cdr3_aa: CASSFSPNEQYF
cdr3_nt: TGTGCCAGCAGCTTCTCTCCTAACGAGCAGTACTTC
v_call: TRBV5-8
clone_size: NA
d_call: NA
j_call: TRBJ2-7

cdr3_aa: CASSLGRGISSGNTIYF
cdr3_nt: TGTGCCAGCAGCTTAGGGCGAGGGATTAGCTCTGGAAACACCATATATTTT
v_call: TRBV7-2
clone_size: once
d_call: NA
j_call: TRBJ1-3

cdr3_aa: CASSHWTSGRVGEQYF
cdr3_nt: TGTGCCAGCAGCCATTGGACTAGCGGGAGGGTTGGGGAGCAGTACTTC
v_call: TRBV7-8
clone_size: few
d_call: TRBD2
j_call: TRBJ2-7

cdr3_aa: CASSRNRGYEQYF
cdr3_nt: TGTGCCAGCAGCCGGAACAGGGGTTACGAGCAGTACTTC
v_call: TRBV28
clone_size: NA
d_call: TRBD1
j_call: TRBJ2-7

cdr3_aa: CASSSVRGWLAGNNEQFF
cdr3_nt: TGTGCCAGCAGCTCAGTCCGGGGTTGGTTAGCGGGAAACAATGAGCAGTTCTTC
v_call: TRBV11-2
clone_size: NA
d_call: TRBD2
j_call: TRBJ2-1

cdr3_aa: CASSRTSGRDTQYF
cdr3_nt: TGTGCCAGCAGCCGGACTAGCGGGAGAGATACGCAGTATTTT
v_call: TRBV3-1/TRBV3-2
clone_size: NA
d_call: TRBD2
j_call: TRBJ2-3

cdr3_aa: CASSLVGGRMDNEQFF
cdr3_nt: TGTGCCAGCAGCTTAGTAGGCGGGAGGATGGACAATGAGCAGTTCTTC
v_call: TRBV11-2
clone_size: NA
d_call: TRBD2
j_call: TRBJ2-1

cdr3_aa: CASSPNLAKTYEQYF
cdr3_nt: TGTGCCAGCAGCCCAAATCTAGCGAAAACCTACGAGCAGTACTTC
v_call: TRBV7-2
clone_size: NA
d_call: NA
j_call: TRBJ2-7

cdr3_aa: CASRVAAHQETQYF
cdr3_nt: TGTGCCAGCAGAGTAGCGGCCCACCAAGAGACCCAGTACTTC
v_call: TRBV5-4
clone_size: NA
d_call: NA
j_call: TRBJ2-5

cdr3_aa: CASSPPDGRDYGYTF
cdr3_nt: TGTGCCAGCTCACCACCCGACGGACGCGACTATGGCTACACCTTC
v_call: TRBV18
clone_size: NA
d_call: NA
j_call: TRBJ1-2

cdr3_aa: CASSRQGNEKLFF
cdr3_nt: TGTGCCAGCAGCCGTCAGGGCAATGAAAAACTGTTTTTT
v_call: TRBV3-1/TRBV3-2
clone_size: few
d_call: NA
j_call: TRBJ1-4

cdr3_aa: CASSAHLAGPNEQYF
cdr3_nt: TGTGCCAGTAGTGCTCATCTAGCGGGCCCCAACGAGCAGTACTTC
v_call: TRBV19
clone_size: NA
d_call: TRBD2
j_call: TRBJ2-7

cdr3_aa: CASSVAGYSTDTQYF
cdr3_nt: TGTGCCAGCAGCGTGGCAGGGTATTCCACAGATACGCAGTATTTT
v_call: TRBV9
clone_size: NA
d_call: NA
j_call: TRBJ2-3

cdr3_aa: CASSLDGGRMADTQYF
cdr3_nt: TGCGCCAGCAGCTTGGATGGCGGGAGGATGGCAGATACGCAGTATTTT
v_call: TRBV5-1
clone_size: NA
d_call: TRBD2
j_call: TRBJ2-3

cdr3_aa: CASQRGGLNGELFF
cdr3_nt: TGTGCCAGCCAAAGAGGGGGGCTCAACGGGGAGCTGTTTTTT
v_call: TRBV5-4
clone_size: NA
d_call: NA
j_call: TRBJ2-2

cdr3_aa: CSVVFIGSSQETQYF
cdr3_nt: TGCAGCGTTGTGTTCATCGGGAGTTCGCAAGAGACCCAGTACTTC
v_call: TRBV29-1
clone_size: NA
d_call: NA
j_call: TRBJ2-5

cdr3_aa: CASSPDRGIQTQYF
cdr3_nt: TGTGCCAGCTCACCAGACAGGGGTATTCAGACCCAGTACTTC
v_call: TRBV18
clone_size: once
d_call: TRBD1
j_call: TRBJ2-5

cdr3_aa: CASRGTGEYSNQPQHF
cdr3_nt: TGTGCCAGTAGGGGGACAGGGGAATATAGCAATCAGCCCCAGCATTTT
v_call: TRBV19
clone_size: NA
d_call: TRBD1
j_call: TRBJ1-5

cdr3_aa: CARSLGWDGNQPQHF
cdr3_nt: TGTGCCAGAAGCTTAGGGTGGGACGGCAATCAGCCCCAGCATTTT
v_call: TRBV7-5
clone_size: NA
d_call: NA
j_call: TRBJ1-5

cdr3_aa: CASSLDPGGGEHNEQFF
cdr3_nt: TGCGCCAGCAGCTTGGACCCAGGCGGCGGAGAACACAATGAGCAGTTCTTC
v_call: TRBV5-1
clone_size: NA
d_call: NA
j_call: TRBJ2-1

cdr3_aa: CASYTQIDEQFF
cdr3_nt: TGTGCCAGTTATACACAGATCGATGAGCAGTTCTTC
v_call: TRBV28
clone_size: NA
d_call: NA
j_call: TRBJ2-1